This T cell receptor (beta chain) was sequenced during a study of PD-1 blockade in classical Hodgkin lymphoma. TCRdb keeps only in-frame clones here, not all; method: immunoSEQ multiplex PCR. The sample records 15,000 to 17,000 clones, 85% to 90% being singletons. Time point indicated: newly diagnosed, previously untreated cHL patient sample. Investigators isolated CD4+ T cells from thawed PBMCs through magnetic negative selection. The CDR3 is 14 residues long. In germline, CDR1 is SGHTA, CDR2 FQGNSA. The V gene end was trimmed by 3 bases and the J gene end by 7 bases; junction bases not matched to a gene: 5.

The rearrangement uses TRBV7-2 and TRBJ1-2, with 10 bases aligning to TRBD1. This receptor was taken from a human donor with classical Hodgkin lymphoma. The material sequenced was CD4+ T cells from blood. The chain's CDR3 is CASSLTGGPRGYTF. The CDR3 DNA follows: TGTGCCAGCAGCTTGACAGGGGGCCCGCGTGGCTACACCTTC.